This is a list of T cell receptor beta chains from one sample in a study of T cell repertoires in cytomegalovirus infection. MiXCR, run by TCRdb on the reads, gives a single entry per CDR3 protein. The table has about 480,000 distinct CDR3 sequences, around 30% seen once. Their target antigens are unknown. The material sequenced was cultured PBMCs, taken from culture after CMV antigen stimulation. The receptors stem from a human donor in good health (CMV status not recorded). Some clones in this sample may be carry-over from other donors' samples. The CDR3 runs from the conserved cysteine through the conserved F or W. D genes are given only for firm matches. Not every row has a clone size; where given, it reads once, few, many or a size class.

V,D,J,size,CDR3,DNA
TRBV6-5,TRBD1,TRBJ1-2,-,CASTLRTGGNYGYTF,TGTGCCAGCACCCTAAGGACAGGGGGCAACTATGGCTACACCTTC
TRBV19,TRBD1,TRBJ1-1,few,CASRDRPRLKDFF,TGTGCCAGCAGGGACAGACCGCGGTTGAAGGATTTCTTT
TRBV20-1,TRBD2,TRBJ2-1,-,CSARDHLASGRSSYNEQFF,TGCAGTGCTAGAGATCATTTGGCCAGCGGGAGAAGCTCCTACAATGAGCAGTTCTTC
TRBV5-1,TRBD1,TRBJ1-3,-,CASSFDRVNSGNTIYF,TGCGCCAGCAGCTTTGACAGGGTCAACTCTGGAAACACCATATATTTT
TRBV6-1,TRBD1,TRBJ2-5,few,CASSAQGAGETQYF,TGTGCCAGCAGCGCGCAGGGGGCCGGGGAGACCCAGTACTTC
TRBV27,TRBD2,TRBJ2-2,-,CASTLAVGELFF,TGTGCCAGCACTCTAGCGGTCGGGGAGCTGTTTTTT
TRBV27,TRBD1,TRBJ1-2,-,CASRGQGAGYTF,TGTGCCAGCAGAGGACAGGGGGCTGGCTACACCTTC
TRBV20-1,TRBD2,TRBJ2-3,few,CSAIAGGPDTQYF,TGCAGTGCTATAGCGGGAGGACCAGATACGCAGTATTTT
TRBV6-6,-,TRBJ1-5,-,CAIRAGGDNQPQHF,TGTGCCATCCGCGCTGGGGGAGACAATCAGCCCCAGCATTTT
TRBV7-2,TRBD2,TRBJ2-1,-,CTSSRLAGFGGEQFF,TGTACCAGCAGTCGGCTAGCGGGTTTCGGGGGTGAGCAGTTCTTC
TRBV7-2,TRBD2,TRBJ2-1,-,CASSPVASGSGEQFF,TGTGCCAGCAGCCCTGTAGCTAGCGGGAGCGGCGAGCAGTTCTTC
TRBV3-1,TRBD1,TRBJ1-6,many,CASSSRTGRDSPLHF,TGTGCCAGCAGCTCTCGGACAGGGAGGGATTCACCCCTCCACTTT
TRBV7-8,-,TRBJ2-2,-,CASSLSTGDTGELFF,TGTGCCAGCAGCCTCTCGACAGGAGACACCGGGGAGCTGTTTTTT
TRBV2,-,TRBJ1-1,-,CASSGEWSSRTEAFF,TGTGCCAGCAGTGGGGAGTGGTCTTCGCGCACTGAAGCTTTCTTT
TRBV12-3/TRBV12-4,TRBD1,TRBJ1-1,-,CASRPGQITEAFF,TGTGCCAGCAGGCCGGGACAGATCACTGAAGCTTTCTTT
TRBV19,-,TRBJ2-7,-,CASSMRQGLEQYF,TGTGCCAGTAGTATGAGGCAGGGGCTCGAGCAGTACTTC
TRBV4-1,-,TRBJ1-1,few,CASSRGFEAFF,TGCGCCAGCAGCCGGGGATTCGAAGCTTTCTTT
TRBV28,-,TRBJ2-1,-,CASSLTGTKSEQFF,TGTGCCAGCAGTTTAACCGGGACAAAGAGTGAGCAGTTCTTC
TRBV20-1,TRBD1,TRBJ1-2,few,CSARLPLRTGGLYGYTF,TGCAGTGCTAGACTACCCCTCCGGACAGGGGGATTGTATGGCTACACCTTC
TRBV6-5,-,TRBJ1-2,few,CASTRHMGGDYGYTF,TGTGCCAGCACGAGGCACATGGGGGGCGACTATGGCTACACCTTC
TRBV5-4,TRBD2,TRBJ2-7,-,CASRPAGGGTYEQYF,TGTGCCAGCAGACCCGCGGGGGGCGGGACCTACGAGCAGTACTTC
TRBV28,TRBD1,TRBJ1-1,-,CASSPEGQGNTEAFF,TGTGCCAGCAGTCCAGAGGGACAGGGGAACACTGAAGCTTTCTTT
TRBV7-2,TRBD2,TRBJ2-7,many,CASSLALVASGKSYEQYF,TGTGCCAGCAGCTTAGCGCTAGTCGCTAGCGGGAAATCCTACGAGCAGTACTTC
TRBV7-8,-,TRBJ2-3,-,CASSPLGWTSTDTQYF,TGTGCCAGCAGCCCCCTCGGGTGGACTAGCACAGATACGCAGTATTTT
TRBV11-2,-,TRBJ1-1,-,CASNNQGLTAEAFF,TGTGCCAGCAACAACCAGGGACTGACGGCTGAAGCTTTCTTT
TRBV5-1,TRBD2,TRBJ2-1,-,CASRIGLAGASEQFF,TGCGCCAGCAGAATTGGGCTAGCGGGAGCCAGTGAGCAGTTCTTC
TRBV11-2,-,TRBJ1-1,few,CASSLWGGALPLNTEAFF,TGTGCCAGCAGCTTATGGGGAGGGGCCCTACCTCTGAACACTGAAGCTTTCTTT
TRBV6-6,-,TRBJ1-2,few,CASSTTDRHYGYTF,TGTGCCAGCAGCACCACAGACCGTCACTATGGCTACACCTTC